The TCR beta chain under discussion was sequenced for a study of cytomegalovirus exposure and HLA in healthy donors. Findings and caveats of the study: HLA alleles were associated with roughly 17,000 TCR beta sequences in a later analysis at 0.05 false discovery rate.

Per the germline V gene, CDR1 is SGHRS and CDR2 is YFSETQ. Trimming removed 4 bases from V and 4 bases from J, with 18 bases in between. The CDR3 consists of 16 residues. Concerning this clone: Its antigen remains unidentified.

The PCR had 60 Vbeta and 13 Jbeta primers. The table came from immunoSEQ multiplex PCR; TCRdb's copy has only in-frame clones and leaves some out. The data hold around 130,000 clones, with roughly 87% observed a single time. The chain uses TRBV5-1 and TRBJ1-3; tentative D call: TRBD1 (6 bases). This clonotype was sampled from a woman aged 18-30 years in good health and CMV-seronegative. The sample taken for sequencing was PBMCs. The CDR3 DNA is TGCGCCAGCAGCCCCGTTATGACAGGTGGGGGAAACACCATATATTTT. Translating it yields CASSPVMTGGGNTIYF.